This TCR beta chain appears in the sequencing data of a study of beta chain features in type 1 diabetes. Study information: Age, gender and cell yields were alike across patients and healthy donors.

Markers CD45RO/CCR7/CD25/CD127/CD95/CD27 served to sort CD4+ naive, central memory, regulatory and stem cell-like memory cells. As regards this clone: Its antigen remains unidentified.

General observations from the study: Type 1 diabetes patients had fewer VDJ junction insertions and more deletions. Patients and controls would be equally affected if PCR favored shorter templates.

Every bit of the isolated RNA underwent reverse transcription, so sequencing read expressed TCRB transcripts. Sequencing used immunoSEQ multiplex PCR; TCRdb keeps in-frame clones, though not all of them. The repertoire holds 200,000 to 300,000 clones, about 25% seen once, with 3% to 4% in the top ten. The germline V and J ends were trimmed by 0 bases and 6 bases, with 6 bases remaining between them. The CDR3 runs 12 residues. Germline-derived CDR1 and CDR2 are SGHRS and YFSETQ. Sequences were obtained from central memory CD4+ T cells from blood. The V gene is TRBV5-1, the J gene TRBJ1-2, with D possibly matching TRBD1 (5 bases). The sequence came from a man aged 30 to 45 in good health. DNA of the CDR3: TGCGCCAGCAGCTTGGAGGGACATGGCTACACCTTC. Its translation is CASSLEGHGYTF.